Below are 26 T cell receptor beta chains sequenced from a single sample in a study of regulatory T cells in long-lasting Graves disease. The authors built TCR beta libraries using iRepertoire HTBI primers and Arm-PCR of CDR3 regions. MiXCR, run by TCRdb on the multiplex PCR reads, gives a single entry per CDR3 protein. The data contain roughly 610,000 distinct CDR3 sequences, around 17% of them singletons. Time point noted: newly diagnosed GD, antithyroid drugs for less than 3 months. The authors made the TCR library using RNA they extracted from PBMCs. The same data also went into a second study, on T cells in Graves' hyperthyroidism and ophthalmopathy.

The input for sequencing was peripheral blood mononuclear cells (PBMCs), taken at new diagnosis, from a patient treated with antithyroid drugs. These receptors were obtained from a woman aged 30 to 39 with Graves disease.

This clonotype was seen many times. CDR3 in amino acids: CSARPGSLNEQFF. The CDR3 coding sequence is TGCAGTGCTAGGCCCGGGAGCTTAAATGAGCAGTTCTTC. The gene calls are TRBV20-1 and TRBJ2-1, with a weak D call TRBD2 (6 bases). Germline-derived CDR1 and CDR2 are DFQATT and SNEGSKA (reference sequence). Between the trimmed V and J ends, which lost 3 bases and 7 bases, there was a span of 13 bases. This CDR3 has 13 residues.

This clonotype was observed at least ten times. V gene TRBV12-3 or TRBV12-4 combines with J gene TRBJ1-2, with TRBD1 identical over 11 bases. CDR3 length equals 15 residues. V gave up 8 bases and J gave up 5 bases; unmatched junction bases: 10. DNA for the CDR3: TGTGCCAGCGCTAAGTCCGGGACAGGGGGTTATGGCTACACCTTC. It translates to CASAKSGTGGYGYTF.

The rearrangement joins TRBV6-1 to TRBJ2-6; D unresolved. CDR1 and CDR2 (germline): MNHNS, SASEGT. With 8 bases removed from V and 0 bases from J, the gap between germline ends came to 14 bases. The CDR3 totals 16 residues. In DNA form, the CDR3 reads TGTGCCAGCGAGAGACACGGTGCCTCTGGGGCCAACGTCCTGACTTTC. This sequence encodes CASERHGASGANVLTF.

The CDR3 coding sequence is TGTGCCGTGGGACTAGCGGGAGAAACAGATACGCAGTATTTT. It yields the protein CAVGLAGETDTQYF. This chain joins TRBV10-3 and TRBJ2-3, with 14 bases lining up with TRBD2. V shed 11 bases, J shed 3 bases, and the junction held 4 bases outside the gene matches. Looked up from germline, CDR1 is ENHRY and CDR2 is SYGVKD. The CDR3 contains 14 residues.

This clonotype occurred many times. The chain links TRBV2 to TRBJ1-3, with D possibly TRBD1 on 5 matching bases. V was shortened by 7 bases and J by 0 bases, with 16 bases between the two germline ends. The CDR3 is 16 residues long. The germline CDR1 and CDR2 sequences are SNHLY and FYNNEI. The CDR3 is CASTEGLFSSGNTIYF. In nucleotides, the CDR3 is TGTGCCAGCACCGAGGGGCTTTTCTCCTCTGGAAACACCATATATTTT.

This clonotype was counted many times. The genes are TRBV28 and TRBJ2-3, with TRBD2 matching over 12 bases. V shed 6 bases, J shed 3 bases, and the junction held 7 bases outside the gene matches. Germline lookup yields CDR1 MDHEN and CDR2 SYDVKM. The CDR3 is 16 amino acids. The CDR3 spells CASSSPSGGGTDTQYF. DNA of the CDR3: TGTGCCAGCAGCTCACCTAGCGGGGGGGGGACAGATACGCAGTATTTT.

J is TRBJ1-2 and V is TRBV6-5; unclear D gene. The germline CDR1 and CDR2 sequences are MNHEY and SVGAGI. V gave up 4 bases and J gave up 8 bases, with 17 bases separating them. CDR3 length: 14 residues. The CDR3 bases are TGTGCCAGCAGTTCCTCCGGGAGTGGCTCGGGCTACACCTTC. This sequence encodes CASSSSGSGSGYTF.

A few counts support this clonotype. The chain uses TRBV28 and TRBJ1-3; D is ambiguous. This CDR3 comprises 14 residues. CDR1 is MDHEN and CDR2 is SYDVKM in the germline V gene. Between the trimmed V and J ends, which lost 2 bases and 8 bases, there was a span of 13 bases. The CDR3 region has the DNA TGTGCCAGCAGTTTAACGACCTGGTTGGACACCATATATTTT. Translation gives CASSLTTWLDTIYF.

The table lists this clonotype with many counts. The chain carries TRBV10-3 and TRBJ1-1; D perhaps matches TRBD1 (5 bases). The length of the CDR3 is 13 residues. The V and J ends lost 8 bases and 0 bases respectively, with 10 bases between them. CDR1 is ENHRY and CDR2 is SYGVKD in the germline V gene. The CDR3 coding sequence is TGTGCCATCTCTGGGGGGGTGAACACTGAAGCTTTCTTT. Translating gives CAISGGVNTEAFF.

The table lists this clonotype with many counts. The V call is TRBV28, the J call TRBJ1-2, with 11 bases that match TRBD1. V lost 7 bases to trimming and J lost 8 bases; unmatched junction nucleotides: 12. Germline values: CDR1 MDHEN, CDR2 SYDVKM. The CDR3 is 15 residues long. The CDR3 DNA reads as TGTGCCAGCATTACTTGGGGACAGGGGGGTAGCGGCTACACCTTC. This gives the protein CASITWGQGGSGYTF.

This clonotype has at least ten counts. This chain links TRBV20-1 with TRBJ2-7; D possibly corresponds to TRBD1 (6 bases). V lost 5 bases and J lost 7, with 24 bases in between. The germline gives CDR1 DFQATT, CDR2 SNEGSKA (reference sequence). The CDR3 length is 15 residues. CDR3 sequence (DNA): TGCAGTGCTTCTCCGGACAGAGATCCTACGTATGAGCAGTACTTC. Its translation: CSASPDRDPTYEQYF.

This clonotype was picked up many times. The rearrangement links TRBV20-1 to TRBJ2-5, with 7 bases identical to TRBD2. The CDR3 has 14 amino acids. CDR1 is DFQATT and CDR2 is SNEGSKA in the germline V gene (reference sequence). V shed 3 bases and J 0 bases; nucleotides not matched to a gene: 4. The CDR3 spells CSASPGGYQETQYF. CDR3 sequence (DNA): TGCAGTGCTAGCCCCGGGGGGTACCAAGAGACCCAGTACTTC.

Only a few counts were recorded for this clonotype. The chain couples TRBV9 to TRBJ1-5; weak D call: TRBD1 (6 bases). The V gene lost 2 bases and the J gene lost 4 bases, with 10 bases spanning the gap. This CDR3 region has 14 residues. CDR1 SGDLS and CDR2 YYNGEE come from the germline V gene. CDR3 coding DNA: TGTGCCAGCAGCGTCGAGGGGGGGAATCAGCCCCAGCATTTT. This sequence encodes CASSVEGGNQPQHF.

The table lists this clonotype with many counts. CDR3 sequence reads: CASTTGTRNQPQHF. DNA for the CDR3: TGTGCCAGCACGACTGGGACGAGGAATCAGCCCCAGCATTTT. The chain employs TRBV28 and TRBJ1-5, with a weak D call TRBD1 (5 bases). Germline V gene sequence: CDR1 MDHEN, CDR2 SYDVKM. V lost 7 bases and J lost 4, with 14 bases in between. The CDR3 loop spans 14 amino acids.

This clonotype came up a few times. The rearrangement uses TRBV7-3 and TRBJ2-2; 9 bases fit TRBD2. This CDR3 is 16 amino acids long. The germline gives CDR1 SGHTA, CDR2 FQGTGA. V trimming: 5 bases; J trimming: 7 bases; junction bases outside the gene matches: 11. CDR3 nucleotides: TGTGCCAGCAGCCGCCCGGTTAGCGGGAGCCTCGGGGAGCTGTTTTTT. Amino acid sequence: CASSRPVSGSLGELFF.

This clonotype has a handful of counts. The V and J genes are TRBV27 and TRBJ1-2; possibly TRBD1 for D (5 bases). The V and J ends lost 6 bases and 6 bases respectively, with 14 bases between them. The CDR3 spans 13 residues. From germline, CDR1 is MNHEY and CDR2 SMNVEV (reference sequence). The CDR3: CASRGTRLDGYTF. In DNA, the CDR3 is TGTGCCAGCAGGGGGACGAGGTTGGATGGCTACACCTTC.

The V call is TRBV5-1, the J call TRBJ1-2; 8 nucleotides line up with TRBD1. This CDR3 has 15 amino acids. Unmatched junction bases numbered 8, after V lost 0 bases and J lost 7 bases. The germline CDR1 and CDR2 sequences are SGHRS and YFSETQ. CDR3 residues: CASSLGGQGVIGYTF. The CDR3 bases are TGCGCCAGCAGCTTGGGAGGACAGGGAGTAATTGGCTACACCTTC.

The chain recombines TRBV6-1 with TRBJ2-2, with 12 nucleotides matching TRBD1. The V and J ends lost 6 bases and 7 bases, in that order; junction bases with no gene match: 6. This CDR3 region has 15 residues. Per germline, CDR1 MNHNS and CDR2 SASEGT. The CDR3 reads CASRRDRGPVGELFF. The CDR3 nucleotides read TGTGCCAGCAGACGGGACAGGGGGCCGGTCGGGGAGCTGTTTTTT.

There are a few counts of this clonotype. The chain employs TRBV29-1 and TRBJ2-7; TRBD2 might be the D (6 bases). V was pared by 4 bases and J by 3 bases, with 13 bases between. CDR1 SQVTM and CDR2 ANQGSEA come from the germline V gene. CDR3 length: 13 residues. CDR3 amino acids: CSVGLGDFYEQYF. The CDR3 bases are TGCAGCGTTGGTTTAGGGGACTTCTACGAGCAGTACTTC.

This clonotype was recorded at least ten times. The gene calls are TRBV3-1 and TRBJ1-1, with TRBD1 matching over 10 bases. Germline V gene sequence: CDR1 LGHDT, CDR2 YNNKEL (reference sequence). The CDR3 extends over 16 amino acids. After removal of 4 bases from V and 2 bases from J, the junction contained 7 bases not matched to a gene. In DNA form, the CDR3 reads TGTGCCAGCAGCCTCCGGGACAGGGGTCTTAACACTGAAGCTTTCTTT. Translating gives CASSLRDRGLNTEAFF.

The chain joins TRBV4-2 to TRBJ2-2; 10 bases line up with TRBD2. Germline CDR1 LGHNA, CDR2 YNFKEQ. The CDR3 is 18 residues long. The junction had 6 bases not matched to a gene; V was cut back by 0 bases and J by 2 bases. The CDR3 DNA follows: TGTGCCAGCAGCCAAGAGATTGGGACTAGCGAAAACACCGGGGAGCTGTTTTTT. Translated, it gives CASSQEIGTSENTGELFF.

This clonotype was seen repeatedly, ten times or more. The gene calls are TRBV15 and TRBJ2-5; TRBD2 agrees at 10 bases. This CDR3 has 15 residues. The trim removed 0 bases at V and 4 bases at J, leaving 2 bases unmatched. Germline lookup yields CDR1 LNHNV and CDR2 YYDKDF (reference sequence). Here the CDR3 DNA reads TGTGCCACCAGCAGAGACGCTAGCGGGAGAGAGACCCAGTACTTC. Its translation: CATSRDASGRETQYF. Filled out from reference TRBV15 and TRBJ2-5, the complete variable domain reads DAMVIQNPRYQVTQFGKPVTLSCSQTLNHNVMYWYQQKSSQAPKLLFHYYDKDFNNEADTPDNFQSRRPNTSFCFLDIRSPGLGDTAMYLCATSRDASGRETQYFGPGTRLLVL.

This clonotype was recorded at least ten times. The DNA of the CDR3 is TGTGCCAGCAGTGGCGGGTGGGGTGGCAATCAGCCCCAGCATTTT. Translation gives CASSGGWGGNQPQHF. The chain is built from TRBV27 and TRBJ1-5; D uncertain. The ends were cut back, 5 bases at V and 2 bases at J, with 13 bases in the middle. The CDR3 length is 15 residues. CDR1 and CDR2 (germline): MNHEY, SMNVEV (reference sequence).

Details on this clonotype: Being one base from a much bigger clone, this may be a read error. This rearrangement joins TRBV12-3 or TRBV12-4 to TRBJ2-7; TRBD2 aligns across 7 bases. The V segment lost 10 bases and the J segment 7 bases; nucleotides outside the gene matches: 13. The CDR3 length is 13 residues. The CDR3 sequence: CATRPSGYNEQYF. The CDR3 nucleotides are TGTGCCACCCGTCCTAGCGGTTACAATGAGCAGTACTTC.

CDR3 sequence (DNA): TGTGCCAGCAGCGTAAGGGACAACTCCTACGAGCAGTACTTC. It codes for CASSVRDNSYEQYF. The gene calls are TRBV13 and TRBJ2-7; D possibly corresponds to TRBD1 (6 bases). The CDR3 runs 14 residues. V was clipped by 5 bases and J by 0 bases, with 11 bases between them. Per germline, CDR1 PRHDT and CDR2 FYEKMQ (reference sequence).

This clonotype was seen ten or more times. The chain links TRBV30 to TRBJ1-2; weak D call: TRBD1 (5 bases). V was shortened by 1 base and J by 3 bases, with 9 bases between the two germline ends. CDR3 size: 13 residues. Germline V gives CDR1 GTSNPN, CDR2 SVGIG (reference sequence). Written as DNA, the CDR3 is TGTGCCTGGAGTGGACAGAGGGACTATGGCTACACCTTC. Amino acids: CAWSGQRDYGYTF.